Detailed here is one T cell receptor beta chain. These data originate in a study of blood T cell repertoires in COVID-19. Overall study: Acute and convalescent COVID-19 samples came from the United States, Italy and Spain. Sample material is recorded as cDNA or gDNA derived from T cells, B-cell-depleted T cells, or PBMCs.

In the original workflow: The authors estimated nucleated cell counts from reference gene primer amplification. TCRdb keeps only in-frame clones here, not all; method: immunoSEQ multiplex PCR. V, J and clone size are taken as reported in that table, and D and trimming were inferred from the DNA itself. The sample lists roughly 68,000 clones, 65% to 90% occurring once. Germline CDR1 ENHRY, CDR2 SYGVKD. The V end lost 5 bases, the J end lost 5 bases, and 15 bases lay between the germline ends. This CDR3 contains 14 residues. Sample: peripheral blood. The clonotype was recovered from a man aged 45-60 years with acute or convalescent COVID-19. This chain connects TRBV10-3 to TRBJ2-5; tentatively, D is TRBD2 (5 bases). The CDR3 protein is CAISPTGEEETQYF. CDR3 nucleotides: TGTGCCATCAGTCCGACCGGGGAAGAGGAGACCCAGTACTTC.